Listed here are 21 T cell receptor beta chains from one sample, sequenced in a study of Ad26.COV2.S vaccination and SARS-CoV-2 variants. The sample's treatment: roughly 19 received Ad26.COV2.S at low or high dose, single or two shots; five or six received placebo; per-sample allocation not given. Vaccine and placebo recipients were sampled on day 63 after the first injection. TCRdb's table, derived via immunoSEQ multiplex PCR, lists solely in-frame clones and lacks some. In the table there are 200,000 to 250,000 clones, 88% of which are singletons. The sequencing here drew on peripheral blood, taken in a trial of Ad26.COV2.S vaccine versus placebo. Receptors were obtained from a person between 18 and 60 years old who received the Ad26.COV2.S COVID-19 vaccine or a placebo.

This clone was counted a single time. The CDR3 region has the DNA TGTGCCACCAGTTCGTCGGGGAGCAATCAGCCCCAGCATTTT. As protein: CATSSSGSNQPQHF. The rearrangement links TRBV24-1 to TRBJ1-5; D is unclear. The CDR3 sequence is 14 residues long. V gave up 6 bases and J gave up 1 base, with 9 bases separating them. Germline V gene lookup returns CDR1 KGHDR and CDR2 SFDVKD.

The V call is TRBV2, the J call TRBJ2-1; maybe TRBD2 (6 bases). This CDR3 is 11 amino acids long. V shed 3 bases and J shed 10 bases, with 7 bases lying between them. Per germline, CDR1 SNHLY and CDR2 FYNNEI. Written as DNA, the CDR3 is TGTGCCAGCAGTGACCGGGGGGAGCAGTTCTTC. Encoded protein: CASSDRGEQFF.

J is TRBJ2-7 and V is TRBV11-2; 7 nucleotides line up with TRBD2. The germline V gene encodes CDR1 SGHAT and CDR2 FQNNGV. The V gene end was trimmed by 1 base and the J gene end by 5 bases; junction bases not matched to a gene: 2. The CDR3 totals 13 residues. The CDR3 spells CASSLGGGNEQYF. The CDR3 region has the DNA TGTGCCAGCAGCTTAGGGGGGGGAAACGAGCAGTACTTC.

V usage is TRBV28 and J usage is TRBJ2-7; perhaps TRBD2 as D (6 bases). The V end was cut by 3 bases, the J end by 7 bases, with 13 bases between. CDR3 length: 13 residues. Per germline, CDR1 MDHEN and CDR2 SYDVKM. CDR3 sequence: CASSLPGREEQYF. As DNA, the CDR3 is TGTGCCAGCAGTTTGCCGGGTCGGGAGGAGCAGTACTTC.

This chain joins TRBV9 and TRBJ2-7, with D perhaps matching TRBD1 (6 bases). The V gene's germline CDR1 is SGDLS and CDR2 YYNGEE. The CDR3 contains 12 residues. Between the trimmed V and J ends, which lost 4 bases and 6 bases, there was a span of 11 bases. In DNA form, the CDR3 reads TGTGCCAGCAGCCCTTCAGGGGTCGAGCAGTACTTC. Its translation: CASSPSGVEQYF.

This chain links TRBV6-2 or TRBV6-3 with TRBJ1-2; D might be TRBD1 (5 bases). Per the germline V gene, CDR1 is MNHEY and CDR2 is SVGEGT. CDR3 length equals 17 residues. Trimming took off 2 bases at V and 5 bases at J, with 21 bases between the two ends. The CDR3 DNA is TGTGCCAGCAGTTACATAGGACACCAGGTAAGATTATATGGCTACACCTTC. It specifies CASSYIGHQVRLYGYTF.

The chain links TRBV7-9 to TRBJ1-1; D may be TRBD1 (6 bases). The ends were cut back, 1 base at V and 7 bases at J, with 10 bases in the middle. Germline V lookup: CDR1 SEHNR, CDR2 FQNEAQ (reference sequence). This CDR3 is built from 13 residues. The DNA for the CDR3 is TGTGCCAGCAGCTTAGAAGGCAGGGGTGAAGCTTTCTTT. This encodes CASSLEGRGEAFF. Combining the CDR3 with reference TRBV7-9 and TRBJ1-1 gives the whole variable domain DTGVSQNPRHKITKRGQNVTFRCDPISEHNRLYWYRQTLGQGPEFLTYFQNEAQLEKSRLLSDRFSAERPKGSFSTLEIQRTEQGDSAMYLCASSLEGRGEAFFGQGTRLTVV.

The CDR3 region is CASTSGTVYNEQFF. The DNA for the CDR3 is TGTGCCAGTACCTCCGGGACAGTTTACAATGAGCAGTTCTTC. This chain links TRBV19 with TRBJ2-1; 7 positions agree with TRBD1. CDR1 is LNHDA, CDR2 SQIVND, per germline (reference sequence). Germline trimming cut 7 bases from V and 4 bases from J; bases unmatched to any gene: 7. The CDR3 loop spans 14 amino acids. Complete variable domain (other parts from reference TRBV19 and TRBJ2-1): DGGITQSPKYLFRKEGQNVTLSCEQNLNHDAMYWYRQDPGQGLRLIYYSQIVNDFQKGDIAEGYSVSREKKESFPLTVTSAQKNPTAFYLCASTSGTVYNEQFFGPGTRLTVL.

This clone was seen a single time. This CDR3 is CASSQEGEQFF. In DNA form, the CDR3 reads TGCGCCAGCAGCCAAGAGGGGGAGCAGTTCTTC. V usage is TRBV4-1 and J usage is TRBJ2-1; no clear D gene. The CDR3 is made up of 11 amino acids. Trimming stripped 0 bases from V and 10 bases from J, with 4 bases between. Germline V gene data show CDR1 as MGHRA and CDR2 as YSYEKL.

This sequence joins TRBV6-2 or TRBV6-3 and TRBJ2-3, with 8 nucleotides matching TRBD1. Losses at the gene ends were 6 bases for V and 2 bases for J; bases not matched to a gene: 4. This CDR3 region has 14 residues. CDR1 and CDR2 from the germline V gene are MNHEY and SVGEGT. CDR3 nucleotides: TGTGCCAGCAGCCTACAGGGGGACACAGATACGCAGTATTTT. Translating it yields CASSLQGDTDTQYF.

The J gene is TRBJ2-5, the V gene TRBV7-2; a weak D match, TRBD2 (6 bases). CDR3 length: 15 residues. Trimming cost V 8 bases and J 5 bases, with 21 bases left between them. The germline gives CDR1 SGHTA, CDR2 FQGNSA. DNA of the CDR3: TGTGCCAGCGTTGGGACGGGGGAGTTCTGGGAGACCCAGTACTTC. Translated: CASVGTGEFWETQYF. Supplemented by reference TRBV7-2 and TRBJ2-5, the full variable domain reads GAGVSQSPSNKVTEKGKDVELRCDPISGHTALYWYRQSLGQGLEFLIYFQGNSAPDKSGLPSDRFSAERTGGSVSTLTIQRTQQEDSAVYLCASVGTGEFWETQYFGPGTRLLVL.

The CDR3 here is CAGEGEQSQETQYF. The CDR3 DNA is TGTGCCGGTGAGGGTGAACAGAGCCAAGAGACCCAGTACTTC. The chain recombines TRBV30 with TRBJ2-5; D may be TRBD2 (5 bases). V was pared by 8 bases and J by 1 base, with 17 bases between. CDR1 GTSNPN and CDR2 SVGIG come from the germline V gene (reference sequence). This CDR3 is 14 amino acids long.

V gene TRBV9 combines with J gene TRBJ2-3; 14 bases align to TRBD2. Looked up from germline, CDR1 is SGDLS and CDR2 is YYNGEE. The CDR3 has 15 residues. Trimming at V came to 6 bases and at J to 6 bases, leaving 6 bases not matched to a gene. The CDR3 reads CASTEGLAGADTQYF. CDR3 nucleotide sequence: TGTGCCAGCACGGAGGGACTAGCGGGAGCGGATACGCAGTATTTT.

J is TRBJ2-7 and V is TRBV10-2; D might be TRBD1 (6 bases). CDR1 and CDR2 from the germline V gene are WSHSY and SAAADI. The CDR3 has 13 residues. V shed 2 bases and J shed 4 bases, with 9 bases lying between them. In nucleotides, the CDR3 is TGCGCCAGCAGTGAGACCGACAGGTACGAGCAGTACTTC. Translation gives CASSETDRYEQYF.

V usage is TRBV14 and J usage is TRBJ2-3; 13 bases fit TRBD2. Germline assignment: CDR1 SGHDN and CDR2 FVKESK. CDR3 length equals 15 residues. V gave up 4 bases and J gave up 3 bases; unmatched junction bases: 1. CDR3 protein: CASSRGLAGTDTQYF. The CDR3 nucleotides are TGTGCCAGCAGCCGGGGACTAGCGGGGACAGATACGCAGTATTTT.

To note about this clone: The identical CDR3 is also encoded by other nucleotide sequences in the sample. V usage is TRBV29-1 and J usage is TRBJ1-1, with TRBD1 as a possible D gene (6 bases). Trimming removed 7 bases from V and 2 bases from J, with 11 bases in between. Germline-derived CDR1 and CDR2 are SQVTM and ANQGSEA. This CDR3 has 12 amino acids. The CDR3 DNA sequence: TGCAGCGCCCTACAGGGTAACACTGAAGCTTTCTTT. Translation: CSALQGNTEAFF. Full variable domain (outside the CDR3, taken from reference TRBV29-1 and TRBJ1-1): SAVISQKPSRDICQRGTSLTIQCQVDSQVTMMFWYRQQPGQSLTLIATANQGSEATYESGFVIDKFPISRPNLTFSTLTVSNMSPEDSSIYLCSALQGNTEAFFGQGTRLTVV.

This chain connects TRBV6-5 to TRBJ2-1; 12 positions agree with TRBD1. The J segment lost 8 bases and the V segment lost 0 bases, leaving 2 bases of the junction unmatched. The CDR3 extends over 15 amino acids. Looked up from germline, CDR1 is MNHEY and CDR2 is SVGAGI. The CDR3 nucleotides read TGTGCCAGCAGTTACTCCGGGACAGGGGGCGATGAGCAGTTCTTC. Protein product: CASSYSGTGGDEQFF.

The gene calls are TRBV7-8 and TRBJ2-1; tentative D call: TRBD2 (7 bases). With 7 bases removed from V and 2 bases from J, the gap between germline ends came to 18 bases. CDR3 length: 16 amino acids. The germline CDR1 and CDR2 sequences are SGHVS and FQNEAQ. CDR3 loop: CASTLGEGGPYNEQFF. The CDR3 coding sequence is TGTGCCAGCACCCTAGGAGAGGGGGGGCCCTACAATGAGCAGTTCTTC.

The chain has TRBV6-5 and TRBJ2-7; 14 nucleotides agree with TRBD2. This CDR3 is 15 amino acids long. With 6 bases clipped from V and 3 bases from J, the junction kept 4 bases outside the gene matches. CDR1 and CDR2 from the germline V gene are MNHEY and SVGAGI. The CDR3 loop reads CASRVTSGRGYEQYF. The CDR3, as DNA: TGTGCCAGCAGGGTGACTAGCGGGAGGGGCTACGAGCAGTACTTC.

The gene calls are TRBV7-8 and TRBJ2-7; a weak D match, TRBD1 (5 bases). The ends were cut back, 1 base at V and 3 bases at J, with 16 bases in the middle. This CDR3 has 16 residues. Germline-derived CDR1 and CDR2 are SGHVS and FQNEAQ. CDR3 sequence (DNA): TGTGCCAGCAGCTTAGGGGCAAGGACATCTTACTACGAGCAGTACTTC. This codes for CASSLGARTSYYEQYF.

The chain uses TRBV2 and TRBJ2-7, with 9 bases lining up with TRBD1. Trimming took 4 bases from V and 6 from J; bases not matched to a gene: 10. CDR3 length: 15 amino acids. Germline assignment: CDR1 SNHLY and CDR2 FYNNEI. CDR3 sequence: CASSVVVTGGSEQYF. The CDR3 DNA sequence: TGTGCCAGCAGTGTAGTCGTGACAGGGGGGTCCGAGCAGTACTTC. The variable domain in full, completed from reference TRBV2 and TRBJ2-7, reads EPEVTQTPSHQVTQMGQEVILRCVPISNHLYFYWYRQILGQKVEFLVSFYNNEISEKSEIFDDQFSVERPDGSNFTLKIRSTKLEDSAMYFCASSVVVTGGSEQYFGPGTRLTVT.